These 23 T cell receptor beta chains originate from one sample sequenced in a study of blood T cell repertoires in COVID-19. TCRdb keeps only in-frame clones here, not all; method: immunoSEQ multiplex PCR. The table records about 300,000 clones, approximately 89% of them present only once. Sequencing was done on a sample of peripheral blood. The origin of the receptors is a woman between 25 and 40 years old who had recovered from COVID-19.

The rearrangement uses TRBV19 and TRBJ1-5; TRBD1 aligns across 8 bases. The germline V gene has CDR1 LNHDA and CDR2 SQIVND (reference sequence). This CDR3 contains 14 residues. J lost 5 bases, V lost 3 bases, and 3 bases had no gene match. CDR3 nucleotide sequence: TGTGCCAGTAGTATCGGACAGGGTGATCAGCCCCAGCATTTT. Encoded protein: CASSIGQGDQPQHF.

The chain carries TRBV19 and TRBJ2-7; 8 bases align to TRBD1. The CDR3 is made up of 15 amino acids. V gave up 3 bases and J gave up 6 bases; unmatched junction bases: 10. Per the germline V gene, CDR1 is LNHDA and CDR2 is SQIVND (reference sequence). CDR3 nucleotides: TGTGCCAGTAGTATTTGGGGACAGGCGGCGGCCGAGCAGTACTTC. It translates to CASSIWGQAAAEQYF.

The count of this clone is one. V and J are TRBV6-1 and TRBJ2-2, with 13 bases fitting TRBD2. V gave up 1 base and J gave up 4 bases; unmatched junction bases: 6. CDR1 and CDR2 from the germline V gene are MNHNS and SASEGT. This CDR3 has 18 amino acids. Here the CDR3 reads CASSEGLAGGWGTGELFF. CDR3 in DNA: TGTGCCAGCAGTGAAGGACTAGCGGGGGGATGGGGCACCGGGGAGCTGTTTTTT.

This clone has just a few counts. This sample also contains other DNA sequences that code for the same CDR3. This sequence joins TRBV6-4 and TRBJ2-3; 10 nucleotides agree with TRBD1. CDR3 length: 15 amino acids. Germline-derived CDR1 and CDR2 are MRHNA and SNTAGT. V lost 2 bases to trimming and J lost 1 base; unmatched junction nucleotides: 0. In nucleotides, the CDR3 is TGTGCCAGCAGTGACGGGACAGGGGGCACAGATACGCAGTATTTT. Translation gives CASSDGTGGTDTQYF.

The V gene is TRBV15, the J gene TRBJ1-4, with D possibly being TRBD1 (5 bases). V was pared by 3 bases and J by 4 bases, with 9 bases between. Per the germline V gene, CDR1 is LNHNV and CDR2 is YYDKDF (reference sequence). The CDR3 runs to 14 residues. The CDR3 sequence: CATSRQGRNEKLFF. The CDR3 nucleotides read TGTGCCACCAGCAGGCAGGGCCGTAATGAAAAACTGTTTTTT.

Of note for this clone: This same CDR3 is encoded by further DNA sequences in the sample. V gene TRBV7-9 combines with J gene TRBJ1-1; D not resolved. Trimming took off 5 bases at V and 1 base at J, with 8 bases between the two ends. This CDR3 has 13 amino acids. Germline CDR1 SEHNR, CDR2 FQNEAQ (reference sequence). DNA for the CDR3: TGTGCCAGCAGCCCCCGCGAGAACACTGAAGCTTTCTTT. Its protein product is CASSPRENTEAFF.

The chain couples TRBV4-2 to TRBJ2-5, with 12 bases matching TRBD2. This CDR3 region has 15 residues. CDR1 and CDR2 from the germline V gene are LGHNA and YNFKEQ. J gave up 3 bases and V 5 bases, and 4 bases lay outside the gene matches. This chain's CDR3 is CASSDGLAGKETQYF. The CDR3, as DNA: TGTGCCAGCAGCGATGGACTAGCGGGGAAAGAGACCCAGTACTTC.

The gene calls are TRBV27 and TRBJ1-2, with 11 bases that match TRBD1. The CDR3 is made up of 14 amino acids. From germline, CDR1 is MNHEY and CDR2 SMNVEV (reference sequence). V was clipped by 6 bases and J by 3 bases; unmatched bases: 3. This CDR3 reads CASRRDRGYYGYTF. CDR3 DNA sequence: TGTGCCAGCAGAAGGGACAGGGGGTACTATGGCTACACCTTC.

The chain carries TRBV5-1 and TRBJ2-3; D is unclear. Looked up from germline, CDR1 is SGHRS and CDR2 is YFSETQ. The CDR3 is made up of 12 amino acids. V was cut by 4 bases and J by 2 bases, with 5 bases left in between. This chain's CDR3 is CASSLNTDTQYF. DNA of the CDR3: TGCGCCAGCAGCCTAAACACAGATACGCAGTATTTT.

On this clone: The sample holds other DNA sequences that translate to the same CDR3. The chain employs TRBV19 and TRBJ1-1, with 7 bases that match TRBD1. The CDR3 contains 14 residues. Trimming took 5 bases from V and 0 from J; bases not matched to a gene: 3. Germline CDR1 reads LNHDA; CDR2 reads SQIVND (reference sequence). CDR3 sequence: CASSLTGMNTEAFF. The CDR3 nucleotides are TGTGCCAGTAGTTTGACAGGGATGAACACTGAAGCTTTCTTT.

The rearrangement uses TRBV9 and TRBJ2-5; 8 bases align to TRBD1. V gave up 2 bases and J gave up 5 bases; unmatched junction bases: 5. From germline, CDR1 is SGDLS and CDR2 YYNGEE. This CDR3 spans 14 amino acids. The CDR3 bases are TGTGCCAGCAGCGTCGCAGGGGGCTACGAGACCCAGTACTTC. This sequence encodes CASSVAGGYETQYF. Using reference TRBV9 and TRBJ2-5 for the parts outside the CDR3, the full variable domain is DSGVTQTPKHLITATGQRVTLRCSPRSGDLSVYWYQQSLDQGLQFLIQYYNGEERAKGNILERFSAQQFPDLHSELNLSSLELGDSALYFCASSVAGGYETQYFGPGTRLLVL.

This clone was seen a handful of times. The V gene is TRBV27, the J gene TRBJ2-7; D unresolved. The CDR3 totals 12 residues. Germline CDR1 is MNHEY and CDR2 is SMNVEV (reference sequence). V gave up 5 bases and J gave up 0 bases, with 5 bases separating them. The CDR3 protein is CASSLNSYEQYF. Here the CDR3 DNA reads TGTGCCAGCAGTCTAAACTCCTACGAGCAGTACTTC.

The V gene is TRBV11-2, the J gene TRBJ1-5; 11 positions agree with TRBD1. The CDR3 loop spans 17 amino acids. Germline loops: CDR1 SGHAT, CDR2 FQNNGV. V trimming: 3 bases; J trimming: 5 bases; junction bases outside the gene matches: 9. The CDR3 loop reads CASSLGTGGRSDQPQHF. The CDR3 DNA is TGTGCCAGCAGCTTGGGGACAGGGGGAAGGTCGGATCAGCCCCAGCATTTT.

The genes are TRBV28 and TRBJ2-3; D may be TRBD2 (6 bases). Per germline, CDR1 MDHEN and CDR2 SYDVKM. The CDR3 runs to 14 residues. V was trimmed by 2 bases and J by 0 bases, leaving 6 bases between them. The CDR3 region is CASSLGGSTDTQYF. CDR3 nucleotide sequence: TGTGCCAGCAGTTTAGGAGGGAGCACAGATACGCAGTATTTT.

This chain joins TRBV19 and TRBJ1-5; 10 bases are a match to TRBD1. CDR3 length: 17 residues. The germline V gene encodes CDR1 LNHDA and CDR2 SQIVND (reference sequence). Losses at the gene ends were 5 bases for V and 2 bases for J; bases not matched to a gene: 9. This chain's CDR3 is CASSRDRGSEGNQPQHF. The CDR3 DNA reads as TGTGCCAGTAGTCGGGACAGGGGATCGGAAGGCAATCAGCCCCAGCATTTT.

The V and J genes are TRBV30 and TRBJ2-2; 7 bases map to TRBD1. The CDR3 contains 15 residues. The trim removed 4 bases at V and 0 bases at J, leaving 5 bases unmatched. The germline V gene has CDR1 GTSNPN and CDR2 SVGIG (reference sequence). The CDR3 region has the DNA TGTGCCTGGATTAGACAGGGAGCGAACACCGGGGAGCTGTTTTTT. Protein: CAWIRQGANTGELFF. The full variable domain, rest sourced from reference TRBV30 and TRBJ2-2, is SQTIHQWPATLVQPVGSPLSLECTVEGTSNPNLYWYRQAAGRGLQLLFYSVGIGQISSEVPQNLSASRPQDRQFILSSKKLLLSDSGFYLCAWIRQGANTGELFFGEGSRLTVL.

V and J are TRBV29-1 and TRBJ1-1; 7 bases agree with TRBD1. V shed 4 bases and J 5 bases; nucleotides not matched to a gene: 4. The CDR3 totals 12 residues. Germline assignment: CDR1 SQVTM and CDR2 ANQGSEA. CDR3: CSVVGRGTEAFF. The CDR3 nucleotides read TGCAGCGTTGTAGGCAGGGGGACTGAAGCTTTCTTT.

The CDR3 nucleotides are TGTGCCAGTAGTGAAGGCAGGGTTTGGGCTGAAGCTTTCTTT. It yields the protein CASSEGRVWAEAFF. This chain links TRBV19 with TRBJ1-1, with a weak D call TRBD1 (5 bases). The germline gives CDR1 LNHDA, CDR2 SQIVND (reference sequence). V lost 5 bases, J lost 6 bases, and 16 bases lay in between. The CDR3 has 14 amino acids.

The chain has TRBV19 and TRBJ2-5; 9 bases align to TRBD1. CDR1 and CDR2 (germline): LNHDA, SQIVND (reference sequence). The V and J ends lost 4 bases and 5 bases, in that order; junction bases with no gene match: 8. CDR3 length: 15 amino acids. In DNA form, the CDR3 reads TGTGCCAGTAGTAAACCGGGACAGGGAGGGGAGACCCAGTACTTC. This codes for CASSKPGQGGETQYF.

CDR3 nucleotide sequence: TGTGCCAGCAGCTTATTCCCTTTCTATACCACAGATACGCAGTATTTT. It translates to CASSLFPFYTTDTQYF. V gene TRBV7-2 combines with J gene TRBJ2-3; D is unresolved. Looked up from germline, CDR1 is SGHTA and CDR2 is FQGNSA. V lost 2 bases to trimming and J lost 2 bases, with 14 bases between them. The CDR3 is made up of 16 amino acids.

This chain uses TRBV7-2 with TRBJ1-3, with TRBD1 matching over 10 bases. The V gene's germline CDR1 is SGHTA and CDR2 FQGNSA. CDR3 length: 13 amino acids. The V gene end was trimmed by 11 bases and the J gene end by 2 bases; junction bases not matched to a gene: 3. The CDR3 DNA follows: TGTGCCGGAGGACAGGGGGCTGGAAACACCATATATTTT. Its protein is CAGGQGAGNTIYF.

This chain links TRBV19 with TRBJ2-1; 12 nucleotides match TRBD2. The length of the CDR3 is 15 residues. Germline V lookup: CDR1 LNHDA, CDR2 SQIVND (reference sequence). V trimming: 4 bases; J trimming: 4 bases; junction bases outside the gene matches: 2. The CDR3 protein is CASSRGTSGYNEQFF. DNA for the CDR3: TGTGCCAGTAGTAGGGGGACTAGCGGGTACAATGAGCAGTTCTTC.

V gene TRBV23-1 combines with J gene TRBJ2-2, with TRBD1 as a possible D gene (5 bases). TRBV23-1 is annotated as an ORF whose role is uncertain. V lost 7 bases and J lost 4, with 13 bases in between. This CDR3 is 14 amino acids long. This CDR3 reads CASIRGNGTGELFF. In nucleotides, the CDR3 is TGCGCCAGCATTAGGGGTAACGGCACCGGGGAGCTGTTTTTT.